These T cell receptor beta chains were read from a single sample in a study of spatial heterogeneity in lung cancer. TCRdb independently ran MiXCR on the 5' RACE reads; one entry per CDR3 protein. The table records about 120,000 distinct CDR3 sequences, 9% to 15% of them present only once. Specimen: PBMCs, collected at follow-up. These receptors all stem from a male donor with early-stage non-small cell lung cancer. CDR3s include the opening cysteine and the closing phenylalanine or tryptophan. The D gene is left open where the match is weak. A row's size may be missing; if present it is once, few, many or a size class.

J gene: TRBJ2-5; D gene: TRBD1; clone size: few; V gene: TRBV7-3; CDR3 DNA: TGTGCCAGCAGCGTCGGGACAGGGGGAGAGACCCAGTACTTC; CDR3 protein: CASSVGTGGETQYF
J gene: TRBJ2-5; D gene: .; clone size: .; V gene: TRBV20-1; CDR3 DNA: TGCAGTGCTAGACGGGCGGGGTCGAGGGTTTTGGAGACCCAGTACTTC; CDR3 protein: CSARRAGSRVLETQYF
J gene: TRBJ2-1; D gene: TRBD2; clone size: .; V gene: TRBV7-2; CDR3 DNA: TGTGCCAGCACCCCTAGCGGGGGCTTCCACAATGAGCAGTTCTTC; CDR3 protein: CASTPSGGFHNEQFF
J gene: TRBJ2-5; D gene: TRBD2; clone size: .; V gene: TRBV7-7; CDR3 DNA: TGTGCTAGCAGCTCCCTAGCGGGGGGCAGAGAGACCCAGTACTTC; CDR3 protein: CASSSLAGGRETQYF
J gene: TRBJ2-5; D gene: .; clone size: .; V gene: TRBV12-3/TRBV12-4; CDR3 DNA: TGTGCCAGCAGTTTAGGGTCTACTAGGATCCAAGAGACCCAGTACTTC; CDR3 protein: CASSLGSTRIQETQYF
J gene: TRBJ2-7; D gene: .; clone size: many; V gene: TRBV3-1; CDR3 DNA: TGTGCCAGCAGCCAGGGCGGCTACGAGCAGTACTTC; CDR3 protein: CASSQGGYEQYF
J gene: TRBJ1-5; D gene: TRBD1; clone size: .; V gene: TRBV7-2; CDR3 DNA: TGTGCCAGCAGCTTAACGGGACAGGACAATCAGCCCCAGCATTTT; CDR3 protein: CASSLTGQDNQPQHF
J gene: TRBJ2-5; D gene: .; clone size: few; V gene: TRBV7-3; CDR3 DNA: TGTGCCAGCAGCTCCCAAGGACGGCCCCAAGAGACCCAGTACTTC; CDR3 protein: CASSSQGRPQETQYF
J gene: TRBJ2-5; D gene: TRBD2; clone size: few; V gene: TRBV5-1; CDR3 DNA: TGCGCCAGCAGCTCCTCAAGACTAGCGGGGAAAGAGACCCAGTACTTC; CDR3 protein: CASSSSRLAGKETQYF
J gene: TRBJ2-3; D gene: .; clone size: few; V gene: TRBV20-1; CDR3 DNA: TGCAGTGCGCAGACGCCGGGACTTCCAACCACAGATACGCAGTATTTT; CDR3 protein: CSAQTPGLPTTDTQYF
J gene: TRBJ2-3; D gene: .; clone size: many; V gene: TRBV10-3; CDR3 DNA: TGTGCCATCAGTGAGTCGGGTAGGGGGTACACAGATACGCAGTATTTT; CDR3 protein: CAISESGRGYTDTQYF
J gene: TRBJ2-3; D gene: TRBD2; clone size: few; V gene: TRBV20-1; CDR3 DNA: TGCAGTGCTAGAGAACTAGCGGGCACAGATACGCAGTATTTT; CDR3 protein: CSARELAGTDTQYF
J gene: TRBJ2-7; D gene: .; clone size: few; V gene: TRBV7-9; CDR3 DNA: TGTGCCAGCAGCCCCGACGTGGCAGGGACCTACGAGCAGTACTTC; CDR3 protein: CASSPDVAGTYEQYF
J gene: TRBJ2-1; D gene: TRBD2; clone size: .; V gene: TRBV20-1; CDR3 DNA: TGCAGTGCGGCCGGGACTAGCTCGCTCAATGAGCAGTTCTTC; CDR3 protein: CSAAGTSSLNEQFF
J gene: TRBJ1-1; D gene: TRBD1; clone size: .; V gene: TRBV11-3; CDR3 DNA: TGTGCCAGCAGCCGACGGGACAGGAACACTGAAGCTTTCTTT; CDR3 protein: CASSRRDRNTEAFF
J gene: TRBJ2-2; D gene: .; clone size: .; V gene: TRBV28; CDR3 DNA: TGTGCCAGCAGTCCCCCGGGGGTTCCCGGGGAGCTGTTTTTT; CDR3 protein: CASSPPGVPGELFF
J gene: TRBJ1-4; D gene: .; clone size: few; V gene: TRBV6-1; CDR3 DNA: TGTGCCAGCAGTGGAACGATAGTCGGTGAAAAACTGTTTTTT; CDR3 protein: CASSGTIVGEKLFF
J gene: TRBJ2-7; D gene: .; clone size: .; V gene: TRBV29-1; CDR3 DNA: TGCAGCGTTGTATCGGACGGTCTCTACGAGCAGTACTTC; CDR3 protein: CSVVSDGLYEQYF
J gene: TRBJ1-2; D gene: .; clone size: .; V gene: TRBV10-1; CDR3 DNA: TGCGCCAGCAGGATGGCGACAAGGCCGCTTCACTATGGCTACACCTTC; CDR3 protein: CASRMATRPLHYGYTF
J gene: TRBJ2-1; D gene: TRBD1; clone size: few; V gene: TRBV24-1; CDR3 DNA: TGTGCCACCAGTGATTTTGGGACAGGGACAAACAATGAGCAGTTCTTC; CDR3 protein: CATSDFGTGTNNEQFF
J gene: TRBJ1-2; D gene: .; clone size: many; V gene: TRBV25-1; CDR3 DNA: TGTGCCAGCAGTGAATCGAACAGAAACTATGGCTACACCTTC; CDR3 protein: CASSESNRNYGYTF